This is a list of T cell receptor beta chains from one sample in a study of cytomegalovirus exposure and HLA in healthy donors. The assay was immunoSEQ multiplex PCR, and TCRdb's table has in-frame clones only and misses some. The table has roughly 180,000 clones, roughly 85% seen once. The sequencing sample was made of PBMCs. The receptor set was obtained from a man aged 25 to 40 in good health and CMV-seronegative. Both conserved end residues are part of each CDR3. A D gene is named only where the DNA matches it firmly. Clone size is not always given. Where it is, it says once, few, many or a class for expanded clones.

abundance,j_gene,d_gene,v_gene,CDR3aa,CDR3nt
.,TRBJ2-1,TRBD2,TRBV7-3,CASSLGLAGAGNEQFF,TGTGCCAGCAGCTTAGGACTAGCGGGAGCAGGTAATGAGCAGTTCTTC
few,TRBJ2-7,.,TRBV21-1,CASGRTDRQYEQYF,TGTGCCAGCGGCCGTACCGACAGGCAATACGAGCAGTACTTC
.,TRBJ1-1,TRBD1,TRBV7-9,CASSPIPGQGPLMNTEAFF,TGTGCCAGCAGCCCCATCCCGGGACAGGGACCTCTAATGAACACTGAAGCTTTCTTT
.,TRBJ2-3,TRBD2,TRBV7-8,CASSPAGGTDTQYF,TGTGCCAGCAGCCCAGCGGGGGGCACAGATACGCAGTATTTT
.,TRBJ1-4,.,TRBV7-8,CASIPFPEVQEKLFF,TGTGCCAGCATCCCGTTCCCCGAAGTACAAGAAAAACTGTTTTTT
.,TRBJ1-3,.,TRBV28,CASSFAEAGNTIYF,TGTGCCAGCAGTTTTGCTGAGGCTGGAAACACCATATATTTT
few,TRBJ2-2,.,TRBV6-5,CASSYQGGELFF,TGTGCCAGCAGTTACCAGGGTGGGGAGCTGTTTTTT
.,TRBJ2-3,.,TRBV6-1,CASSDGRDFFTDTQYF,TGTGCCAGCAGTGACGGAAGGGACTTTTTCACAGATACGCAGTATTTT
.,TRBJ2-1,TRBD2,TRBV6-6,CASSRTSAAEQFF,TGTGCCAGCAGTAGGACTAGCGCGGCTGAGCAGTTCTTC
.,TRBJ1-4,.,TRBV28,CASSLPRVNEKLFF,TGTGCCAGCAGCCTACCCAGGGTAAATGAAAAACTGTTTTTT
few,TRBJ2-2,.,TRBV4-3,CASSQATGTGELFF,TGCGCCAGCAGCCAGGCAACAGGGACCGGGGAGCTGTTTTTT
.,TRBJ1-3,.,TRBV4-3,CASSQRTVSGNTIYF,TGCGCCAGCAGCCAACGGACAGTCTCTGGAAACACCATATATTTT
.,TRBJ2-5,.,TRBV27,CASSLFGETQYF,TGTGCCAGCAGTTTATTCGGAGAGACCCAGTACTTC
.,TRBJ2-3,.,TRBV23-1,CASSQNEGKQYF,TGCGCCAGCAGTCAAAACGAGGGCAAGCAGTATTTT
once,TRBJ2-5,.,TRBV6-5,CASSFSSQETQYF,TGTGCCAGCAGTTTTTCCAGCCAAGAGACCCAGTACTTC